This T cell receptor beta chain was captured by sequencing in a study of T-cell memory formation after mild COVID-19. The overall study: Among the donors, TCR clusters were largely specific to each donor.

This clonotype was counted between two and nine times. Antigen: not known. The study's findings and limits: Within pre-infection memory, some responding clones were found, suggesting cross-reactive memory joined.

This CDR3 is 20 amino acids long. The trim removed 3 bases at V and 1 base at J, leaving 12 bases unmatched. CDR1 is SGHNT, CDR2 YYREEE, per germline (reference sequence). Each CDR3 protein is one row after TCRdb ran MiXCR on the 5' RACE reads. The sample includes 290,000 or so distinct CDR3 sequences, approximately 20% seen only once; the top ten take about 21%. Source material: PBMCs or a T cell subset sorted from them (not recorded which). The TCR originated in a man between 18 and 35 years old who had mild COVID-19 (a few samples of this study predate the infection). Cell type and time point are not known. The chain has TRBV5-4 and TRBJ2-2; 13 bases fit TRBD2. The CDR3 DNA reads as TGTGCCAGCAGCTCACCAGGACTAGCGGGGGCTAAAGGGAACACCGGGGAGCTGTTTTTT. It encodes CASSSPGLAGAKGNTGELFF.